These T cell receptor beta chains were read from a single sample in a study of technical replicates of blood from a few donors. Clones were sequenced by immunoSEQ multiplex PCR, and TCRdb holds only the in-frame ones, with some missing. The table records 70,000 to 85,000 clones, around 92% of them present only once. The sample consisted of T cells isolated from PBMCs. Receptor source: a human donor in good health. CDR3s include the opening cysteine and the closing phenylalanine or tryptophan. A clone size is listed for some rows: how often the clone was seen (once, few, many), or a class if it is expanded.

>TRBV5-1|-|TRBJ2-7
CASSFGGRPGTGDEQYF
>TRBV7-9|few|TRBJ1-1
CASSSRGDAVNTEAFF
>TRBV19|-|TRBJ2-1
CASTHRLAGWDEQFF
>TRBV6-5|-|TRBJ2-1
CASSYSTGDEQFF
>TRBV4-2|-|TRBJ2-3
CASSPVPTDTQYF
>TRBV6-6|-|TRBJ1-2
CASSYGGNGYTF
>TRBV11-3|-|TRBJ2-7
CASSSRGGEFYEQYF
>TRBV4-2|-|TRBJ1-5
CASSQVLQGHQPQHF
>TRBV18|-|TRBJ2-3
CASSLPVEDTQYF
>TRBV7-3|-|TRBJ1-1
CASSFAENTEAFF
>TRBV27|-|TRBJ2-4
CASRDTLNIQYF
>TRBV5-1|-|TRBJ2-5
CASSLAGYQETQYF
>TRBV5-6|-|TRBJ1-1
CASSSREGVTEAFF
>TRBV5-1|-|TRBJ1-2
CASSGGTANYGYTF
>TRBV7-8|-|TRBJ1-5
CASSHRNQPQHF
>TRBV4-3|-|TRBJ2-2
CASSPGQKITGELFF
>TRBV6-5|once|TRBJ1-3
CASSFQRKSGNTIYF
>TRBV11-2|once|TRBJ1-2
CASSPQGDGYTF
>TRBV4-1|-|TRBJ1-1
CASSPGRRENTEAFF
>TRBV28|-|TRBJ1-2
CASSAPGHLYGYTF